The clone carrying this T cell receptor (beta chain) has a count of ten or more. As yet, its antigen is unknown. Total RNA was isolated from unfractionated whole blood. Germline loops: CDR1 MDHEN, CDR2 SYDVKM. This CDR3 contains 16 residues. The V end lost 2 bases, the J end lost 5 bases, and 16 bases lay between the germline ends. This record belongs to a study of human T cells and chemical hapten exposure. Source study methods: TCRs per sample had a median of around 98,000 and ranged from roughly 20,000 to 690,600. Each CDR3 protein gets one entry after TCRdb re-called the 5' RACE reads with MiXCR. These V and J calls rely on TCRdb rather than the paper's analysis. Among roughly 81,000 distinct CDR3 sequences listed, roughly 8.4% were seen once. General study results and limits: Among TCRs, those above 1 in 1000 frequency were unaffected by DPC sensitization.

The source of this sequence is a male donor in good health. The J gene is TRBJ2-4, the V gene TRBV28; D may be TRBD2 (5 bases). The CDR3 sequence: CASSLIISGSENIQYF. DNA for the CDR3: TGTGCCAGCAGTTTAATTATCTCGGGATCGGAAAACATTCAGTACTTC.